This T cell receptor (beta chain) was found in a study of response to subunit inactivated influenza vaccine. TCRdb itself ran the RT-PCR reads through MiXCR, one entry per CDR3 protein. The sample lists 650,000 to 800,000 distinct CDR3 sequences; approximately 14% were seen once. A note on this clonotype: Its antigen remains unidentified.

General study results and limits: The authors suggested that few new T cells are recruited per seasonal influenza vaccination.

The source is a middle-aged man who received an inactivated influenza vaccine. Sequenced here: PBMCs from blood, sampled less than 15 days before vaccination.

The CDR3 region has the DNA TGTGCCAGCAGTGATGGGGGTAGCGGGGCCTCAGATACGCAGTATTTT. It specifies CASSDGGSGASDTQYF. J is TRBJ2-3 and V is TRBV25-1; 8 bases map to TRBD2. The CDR3 length is 16 residues. Per the germline V gene, CDR1 is MGHDK and CDR2 is SYGVNS. V was pared by 3 bases and J by 4 bases, with 9 bases of the junction left unmatched.